The 18 T cell receptor beta chains in this list originate from one sample, sequenced in a study of cytomegalovirus exposure and HLA in healthy donors. The primer mix had 60 Vbeta and 13 Jbeta primers. Some clones are missing from TCRdb's copy, which holds only in-frame ones; the method was immunoSEQ multiplex PCR. There are approximately 160,000 clones in the sample; roughly four fifths occur only once, and about 3.8% lies in the top ten. Source material: PBMCs. The receptor set was obtained from a man aged 50 or older in good health and CMV-seropositive.

The rearrangement joins TRBV7-2 to TRBJ2-5, with TRBD1 identical over 8 bases. The CDR3 spans 16 residues. Germline V gene data show CDR1 as SGHTA and CDR2 as FQGNSA. Germline trimming cut 2 bases from V and 1 base from J; bases unmatched to any gene: 6. The CDR3 coding sequence is TGTGCCAGCAGCTTAACCCCAGGGGGCGTCCAAGAGACCCAGTACTTC. Its protein is CASSLTPGGVQETQYF.

The chain combines TRBV27 with TRBJ2-1; 13 bases are a match to TRBD2. The CDR3 extends over 16 amino acids. Trimming at V came to 3 bases and at J to 8 bases, leaving 7 bases not matched to a gene. Germline lookup yields CDR1 MNHEY and CDR2 SMNVEV (reference sequence). CDR3 residues: CASSFGTSGVSDEQFF. The CDR3, as DNA: TGTGCCAGCAGTTTTGGGACTAGCGGGGTTTCGGATGAGCAGTTCTTC.

The chain recombines TRBV4-3 with TRBJ1-1; 7 positions match TRBD1. Per the germline V gene, CDR1 is LGHNA and CDR2 is YSLEER. V lost 3 bases, J lost 1 base, and 5 bases stayed unmatched. This CDR3 has 15 residues. The CDR3 sequence is CASSQGNRGNTEAFF. CDR3 DNA: TGCGCCAGCAGCCAGGGTAACAGGGGGAACACTGAAGCTTTCTTT.

The chain joins TRBV7-3 to TRBJ2-3; 9 bases map to TRBD1. CDR3 length equals 14 residues. V lost 5 bases, J lost 3 bases, and 3 bases stayed unmatched. From germline, CDR1 is SGHTA and CDR2 FQGTGA. DNA for the CDR3: TGTGCCAGCAGCCCGGGACAGGGAACAGATACGCAGTATTTT. Translating gives CASSPGQGTDTQYF. The full variable domain, in which reference TRBV7-3 and TRBJ2-3 provide the parts outside the CDR3, is GAGVSQTPSNKVTEKGKYVELRCDPISGHTALYWYRQSLGQGPEFLIYFQGTGAADDSGLPNDRFFAVRPEGSVSTLKIQRTERGDSAVYLCASSPGQGTDTQYFGPGTRLTVL.

The CDR3 loop reads CASSKRHRTGTSPCTDTQYF. The DNA for the CDR3 is TGTGCCAGCAGCAAAAGGCATCGGACGGGGACTAGCCCCTGCACAGATACGCAGTATTTT. The chain has TRBV21-1 and TRBJ2-3; no DNA check was done on the table's D call, TRBD2. TRBV21-1 corresponds to a pseudogene. There are 20 residues in the CDR3.

V usage is TRBV11-2 and J usage is TRBJ1-2; possible D gene TRBD1, 6 bases. The V gene's germline CDR1 is SGHAT and CDR2 FQNNGV. Trimming removed 3 bases at V and 5 bases at J, with 16 bases between. The CDR3 runs to 15 residues. CDR3 in amino acids: CASSFSQGMGYGYTF. DNA for the CDR3: TGTGCCAGCAGCTTCTCACAGGGAATGGGGTATGGCTACACCTTC. The whole variable domain, remainder taken from reference TRBV11-2 and TRBJ1-2, is EAGVAQSPRYKIIEKRQSVAFWCNPISGHATLYWYQQILGQGPKLLIQFQNNGVVDDSQLPKDRFSAERLKGVDSTLKIQPAKLEDSAVYLCASSFSQGMGYGYTFGSGTRLTVV.

The CDR3 protein is CASSLQTGVRYGEKLFF. CDR3 DNA: TGTGCCAGCAGCCTCCAGACAGGGGTACGTTATGGGGAAAAACTGTTTTTT. The chain is built from TRBV7-6 and TRBJ1-4; 8 positions match TRBD1. J was trimmed by 8 bases and V by 5 bases; bases with no gene match: 16. There are 17 residues in the CDR3. Germline CDR1 SGHVS, CDR2 FNYEAQ. Full variable domain (rest looked up from reference TRBV7-6 and TRBJ1-4): GAGVSQSPRYKVTKRGQDVALRCDPISGHVSLYWYRQALGQGPEFLTYFNYEAQQDKSGLPNDRFSAERPEGSISTLTIQRTEQRDSAMYRCASSLQTGVRYGEKLFFGSGTQLSVL.

The chain joins TRBV9 to TRBJ1-6; TRBD1 aligns across 9 bases. The V gene end was trimmed by 4 bases and the J gene end by 9 bases; junction bases not matched to a gene: 11. This CDR3 spans 16 amino acids. Looked up from germline, CDR1 is SGDLS and CDR2 is YYNGEE. The CDR3 coding sequence is TGTGCCAGCAGCCCTGGACAGGGGAAGGAGTTTTCACCCCTCCACTTT. Amino acid sequence: CASSPGQGKEFSPLHF.

The V and J genes are TRBV19 and TRBJ1-5, with 9 bases lining up with TRBD1. The trim removed 4 bases at V and 0 bases at J, leaving 1 base unmatched. This CDR3 is 15 amino acids long. The germline V gene has CDR1 LNHDA and CDR2 SQIVND (reference sequence). CDR3: CASSRDRVSNQPQHF. Here the CDR3 DNA reads TGTGCCAGTAGTAGGGACAGGGTTAGCAATCAGCCCCAGCATTTT.

The chain carries TRBV7-3 and TRBJ1-1; D is ambiguous. CDR1 and CDR2 (germline): SGHTA, FQGTGA. The CDR3 spans 13 residues. Trimming cost V 5 bases and J 1 base, with 8 bases left between them. The CDR3 DNA sequence: TGTGCCAGCAGCACCGGTCAGAACACTGAAGCTTTCTTT. Translated, it gives CASSTGQNTEAFF.

Note on this clone: At one end, the junction sequence differs from germline, possibly due to a read error. The chain carries TRBV7-7 and TRBJ2-1, with 10 bases identical to TRBD1. The CDR3 loop spans 19 amino acids. The germline CDR1 and CDR2 sequences are SSHAT and FNYEAQ (reference sequence). The chain's CDR3 is CASRSEGQGRDYAYNEQFF. The CDR3 nucleotides read TGTGCTAGCAGGTCCGAGGGACAGGGGAGGGACTATGCCTACAATGAGCAGTTCTTC.

The rearrangement links TRBV5-1 to TRBJ2-7, with 10 positions matching TRBD2. This CDR3 comprises 14 residues. The germline gives CDR1 SGHRS, CDR2 YFSETQ. The ends lost 3 bases at V and 0 bases at J; junction bases unmatched: 0. This CDR3 is CASSWTSGSYEQYF. The DNA for the CDR3 is TGCGCCAGCAGCTGGACTAGCGGCTCCTACGAGCAGTACTTC.

The chain has TRBV4-3 and TRBJ2-7; the D gene is possibly TRBD2 (5 bases). This CDR3 is 15 amino acids long. V was trimmed by 1 base and J by 4 bases, leaving 14 bases between them. CDR1 LGHNA and CDR2 YSLEER come from the germline V gene. The CDR3 sequence is CASSQASYSDYEQYF. The CDR3 DNA is TGCGCCAGCAGCCAAGCGTCTTATAGCGATTACGAGCAGTACTTC.

The chain recombines TRBV6-1 with TRBJ2-7; 7 bases line up with TRBD1. This CDR3 contains 17 residues. The trim removed 0 bases at V and 2 bases at J, leaving 10 bases unmatched. The germline gives CDR1 MNHNS, CDR2 SASEGT. CDR3 sequence reads: CASSEATFRGQTYEQYF. CDR3 bases: TGTGCCAGCAGTGAAGCGACTTTTAGGGGACAGACCTACGAGCAGTACTTC.

This clone showed up just once. This sequence joins TRBV6-6 and TRBJ2-7, with a weak D call TRBD2 (5 bases). V lost 2 bases and J lost 3, with 11 bases in between. The CDR3 runs to 14 residues. Germline-derived CDR1 and CDR2 are MNHNY and SVGAGI (reference sequence). CDR3 in DNA: TGTGCCAGCAGTTACCCCGGACTGATCTACGAGCAGTACTTC. Amino acid sequence: CASSYPGLIYEQYF.

This clone was seen only once. This chain connects TRBV2 to TRBJ1-1; TRBD1 might be the D (6 bases). V lost 2 bases to trimming and J lost 10 bases, with 11 bases between them. Germline values: CDR1 SNHLY, CDR2 FYNNEI. The CDR3 runs to 12 residues. This chain's CDR3 is CASSESGVGAFF. CDR3 bases: TGTGCCAGCAGTGAATCAGGGGTGGGAGCTTTCTTT.

This chain links TRBV7-3 with TRBJ2-2, with unresolved D. CDR1 is SGHTA, CDR2 FQGTGA, per germline. CDR3 length: 15 amino acids. Trimming took off 2 bases at V and 0 bases at J, with 7 bases between the two ends. CDR3 DNA sequence: TGTGCCAGCAGCTTATTTACAGCGAACACCGGGGAGCTGTTTTTT. Residues: CASSLFTANTGELFF.

V is TRBV28 and J is TRBJ2-5; TRBD2 agrees at 11 bases. This CDR3 is built from 16 residues. Germline values: CDR1 MDHEN, CDR2 SYDVKM. The V segment lost 5 bases and the J segment 5 bases; nucleotides outside the gene matches: 10. In DNA form, the CDR3 reads TGTGCCAGCAGTACCTTAGCGGGGGGGCGGGATGAGACCCAGTACTTC. The encoded protein is CASSTLAGGRDETQYF.